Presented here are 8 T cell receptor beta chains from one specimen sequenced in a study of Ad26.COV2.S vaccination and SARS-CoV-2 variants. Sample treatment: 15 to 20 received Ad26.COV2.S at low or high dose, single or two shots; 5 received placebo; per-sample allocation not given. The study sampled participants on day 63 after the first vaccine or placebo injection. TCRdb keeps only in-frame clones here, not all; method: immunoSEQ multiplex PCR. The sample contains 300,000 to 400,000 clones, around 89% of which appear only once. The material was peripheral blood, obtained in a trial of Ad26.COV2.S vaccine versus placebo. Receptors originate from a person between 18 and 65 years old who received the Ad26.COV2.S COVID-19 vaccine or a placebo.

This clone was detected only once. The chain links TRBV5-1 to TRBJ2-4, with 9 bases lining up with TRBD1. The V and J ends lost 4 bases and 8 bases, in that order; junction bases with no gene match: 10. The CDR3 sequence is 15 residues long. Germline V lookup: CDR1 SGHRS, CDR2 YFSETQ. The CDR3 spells CASSRNRGRGDIQYF. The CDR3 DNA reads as TGCGCCAGCAGCCGGAACAGGGGGCGCGGGGACATTCAGTACTTC.

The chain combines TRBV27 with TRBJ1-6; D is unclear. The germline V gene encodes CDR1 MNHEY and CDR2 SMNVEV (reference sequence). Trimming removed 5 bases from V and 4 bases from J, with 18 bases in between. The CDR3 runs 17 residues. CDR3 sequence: CASSLLSLGTYNSPLHF. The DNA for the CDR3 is TGTGCCAGCAGTCTCCTGTCCTTAGGAACTTATAATTCACCCCTCCACTTT.

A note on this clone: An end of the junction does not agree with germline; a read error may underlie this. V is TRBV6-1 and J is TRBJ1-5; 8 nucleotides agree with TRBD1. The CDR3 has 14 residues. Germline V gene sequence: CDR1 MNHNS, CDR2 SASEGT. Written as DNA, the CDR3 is TGTGCCAGCAGTGAAGTGCAGAGGCAGGACAGGGTGGATTTT. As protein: CASSEVQRQDRVDF.

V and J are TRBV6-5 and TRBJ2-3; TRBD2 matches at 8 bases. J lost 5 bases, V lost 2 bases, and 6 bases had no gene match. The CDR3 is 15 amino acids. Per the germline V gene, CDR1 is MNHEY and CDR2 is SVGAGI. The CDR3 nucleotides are TGTGCCAGCAGTTACGTCGCGGGGGGTAAAGATACGCAGTATTTT. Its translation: CASSYVAGGKDTQYF.

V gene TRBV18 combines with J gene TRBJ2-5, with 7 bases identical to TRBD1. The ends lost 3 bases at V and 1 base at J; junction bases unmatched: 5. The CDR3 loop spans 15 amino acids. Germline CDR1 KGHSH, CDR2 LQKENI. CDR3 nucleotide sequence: TGTGCCAGCTCACCCCTCAGGGGGTTCCAAGAGACCCAGTACTTC. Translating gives CASSPLRGFQETQYF.

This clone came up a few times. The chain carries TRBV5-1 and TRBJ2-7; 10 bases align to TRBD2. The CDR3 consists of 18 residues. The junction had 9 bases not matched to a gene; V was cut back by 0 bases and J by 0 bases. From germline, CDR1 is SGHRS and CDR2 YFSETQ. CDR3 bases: TGCGCCAGCAGCTTGGTTCCTAGCGGGAGTGGGAGCTCCTACGAGCAGTACTTC. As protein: CASSLVPSGSGSSYEQYF.

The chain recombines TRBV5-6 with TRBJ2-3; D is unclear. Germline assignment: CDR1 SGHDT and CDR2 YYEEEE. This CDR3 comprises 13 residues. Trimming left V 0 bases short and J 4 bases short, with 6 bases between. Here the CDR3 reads CASSLGASDTQYF. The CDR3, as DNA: TGTGCCAGCAGCTTGGGTGCATCAGATACGCAGTATTTT.

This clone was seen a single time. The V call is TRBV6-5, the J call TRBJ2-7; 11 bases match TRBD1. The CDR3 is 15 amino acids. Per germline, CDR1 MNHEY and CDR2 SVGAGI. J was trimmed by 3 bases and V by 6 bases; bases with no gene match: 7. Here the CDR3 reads CASSAGTGGHYEQYF. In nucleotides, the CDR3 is TGTGCCAGCAGCGCCGGGACAGGGGGGCACTACGAGCAGTACTTC.